The source of this TCR beta chain is a study of blood T cell repertoires in COVID-19. Study-level background: Both acute and convalescent COVID-19 samples were obtained from the United States, Italy and Spain.

This CDR3 is built from 17 residues. Germline V gives CDR1 MDHEN, CDR2 SYDVKM. With V trimmed by 5 bases and J by 0 bases, 10 bases remained unmatched. Method: immunoSEQ multiplex PCR; TCRdb's copy keeps in-frame clones and lacks some. The table records a few hundred thousand clones, 85% to 90% of them present only once. Material: peripheral blood. This TCR was sampled from a man in his sixties who had recovered from COVID-19. The V call is TRBV28, the J call TRBJ2-3; 8 bases are shared with TRBD1. The chain's CDR3 is CASSPGIGQGSTDTQYF. The DNA for the CDR3 is TGTGCCAGCAGTCCCGGGATAGGACAGGGTAGCACAGATACGCAGTATTTT. The full variable domain, rest sourced from reference TRBV28 and TRBJ2-3, is DVKVTQSSRYLVKRTGEKVFLECVQDMDHENMFWYRQDPGLGLRLIYFSYDVKMKEKGDIPEGYSVSREKKERFSLILESASTNQTSMYLCASSPGIGQGSTDTQYFGPGTRLTVL.